Described below is a single TCR beta chain sequence and its context. What antigen it recognizes has not been identified. No much larger clone is present one base from it, and per-base qualities are unavailable. The sample belongs to a study of blood T cells in healthy people across ages (dated by TCRdb to between 2014 and 2016). With regard to the full study: In model experiments, roughly one uniquely barcoded TCR beta cDNA molecule per two T cells was captured by template switching. Using deep sequencing normalized with unique cDNA molecular identifiers, the study measured how TCR beta repertoire diversity changes with age. The donors were divided into four age groups: young (average around 17 years), middle-aged (around 41), aged (approximately 59) and long-lived (approximately 74). To avoid experimental bias, donors of different ages were distributed randomly across sequencing lanes. For two donors (one aged 18 to 29 and one aged 80 or older), the study analyzed two additional independent replicas of 1 million unique cDNA reads from the same blood draw. Results the study describes overall, beyond this receptor: Because donor CMV infection status was unknown, age-related changes in expanded clonotypes were potentially confounded. As age increased, observed TCR beta diversity per million T cells dropped in a roughly linear way, and a significant reduction was already evident by age 40. Conclusive comparison of naive and antigen-experienced compartments was prevented by the profiling of bulk unsorted PBMCs. The long-lived group showed more naive CD4+ T cells, fewer expanded clones and increased TCR diversity than the aged group, suggesting age selection. Estimates of total diversity from one million sequenced T cells were regarded as lower bounds and underestimates. A strong correlation was found between observed TCR beta diversity and the percentage of naive T cells measured by flow cytometry.

The approximately 41 donors, aged about 6 to 95 years, were systemically healthy Caucasian individuals from Russia. Each donor gave ten milliliters of peripheral blood, collected into EDTA-treated Vacutainer tubes. Ficoll-Paque density-gradient centrifugation was used to isolate PBMCs, with at least 6.5 million obtained per sample. Total RNA was extracted from PBMCs with Trizol reagent, with at least 5.5 micrograms obtained per sample. The percentages of naive CD45RAhigh/CD27high T cells were determined by flow cytometry on a PBMC aliquot from every donor. The protocol used for the library was 5' RACE. The data were produced on an Illumina HiSeq 2500. A second PCR of 7 to 11 cycles was performed with a sample-barcoded 5' primer and a J-beta primer mix. A template-switch 5' adaptor carrying 12 random nucleotides introduced a unique molecular identifier onto each TCR beta cDNA molecule. Each sample yielded at least 2.5 million CDR3-containing paired-end reads. The Mint cDNA synthesis kit, primed by a TRBC-specific oligonucleotide, was used to synthesize first-strand cDNA from all RNA. After uracil-DNA glycosylase treatment, a first 18-cycle PCR used universal primers M1SS and BC2_uni_R on all cDNA. From the authors' description of their analysis: For normalization, 1 million high-quality reads, each with a distinct molecular identifier, were randomly selected from each sample. Reads sharing molecular identifiers were discarded rather than binned into consensus sequences. MiTCR, run with a Q25 quality threshold and the strictest error-elimination algorithm, handled CDR3 identification, clonotype clustering and error correction. A nonparametric unseen species model with Euler transformation was used to estimate lower-bound total TCR beta diversity. Clones were called with MiXCR by TCRdb after fastp trimmed the public reads at Q25, and only in-frame beta chains were retained. All rows with the same CDR3 protein become a single entry with the most common DNA and genes. The V and J calls reflect TCRdb's pipeline rather than the authors' work. The sample records hundreds of thousands of distinct CDR3 sequences, about 56% of which are singletons. The ten biggest clones cover around 25% of the sample.

This TCR was recovered from a man aged 40-50 years in good health. Sequenced input: blood.

The CDR3 region: CASSYSPHRGKSTYEQYF. The DNA sequence is given as TGTGCCAGCAGTTATTCTCCGCATAGGGGGAAATCAACCTACGAGCAGTACTTC. This receptor chain uses TRBV6-5 and TRBJ2-5; TRBD1 is a weak D gene call, 6 bases matching. The last part of the DNA fits TRBJ2-7 better; the J call may be wrong. From a lookup of the germline V gene, CDR1 and CDR2 are MNHEY and SVGAGI. The CDR3 numbers 18 residues from cysteine through phenylalanine. CDR3 DNA is the only sequence kept; it has 54 bases, read in frame from the first base.